These 32 T cell receptor beta chains were all obtained from the same sample, sequenced in a study of cytomegalovirus exposure and HLA in healthy donors. A multiplex PCR was run with 60 Vbeta primers and 13 Jbeta primers. Produced via immunoSEQ multiplex PCR; TCRdb's table is partial and in-frame only. The data show 120,000 to 150,000 clones, 60% to 85% seen once. The sequencing input was PBMCs. These receptors came from a male donor in good health and CMV-seronegative.

The chain recombines TRBV14 with TRBJ2-1; 8 bases are shared with TRBD2. Germline CDR1 SGHDN, CDR2 FVKESK. After removal of 4 bases from V and 8 bases from J, the junction contained 10 bases not matched to a gene. The CDR3 is 15 amino acids. This chain's CDR3 is CASSRRTGGAHEQFF. The CDR3 DNA reads TGTGCCAGCAGCCGCCGGACCGGGGGGGCCCATGAGCAGTTCTTC.

This chain uses TRBV14 with TRBJ1-2; 10 bases match TRBD1. V was pared by 4 bases and J by 0 bases, with 8 bases of the junction left unmatched. The CDR3 is 17 residues long. Germline V gives CDR1 SGHDN, CDR2 FVKESK. DNA of the CDR3: TGTGCCAGCAGCCTTCGACAGGGGGCTACGGCTAACTATGGCTACACCTTC. Its protein is CASSLRQGATANYGYTF.

The chain uses TRBV13 and TRBJ1-4; 10 nucleotides agree with TRBD1. CDR1 and CDR2 (germline): PRHDT, FYEKMQ (reference sequence). V lost 5 bases, J lost 6 bases, and 9 bases stayed unmatched. The CDR3 covers 16 residues. The CDR3 DNA sequence: TGTGCCAGCAGCACCAGGACCGGGACAGGGGATGAAAAACTGTTTTTT. Protein product: CASSTRTGTGDEKLFF.

The chain carries TRBV4-1 and TRBJ1-1; 7 bases line up with TRBD1. The CDR3 contains 15 residues. V was clipped by 3 bases and J by 0 bases; unmatched bases: 4. CDR1 is MGHRA, CDR2 YSYEKL, per germline. CDR3 protein: CASSHPQGMNTEAFF. The DNA for the CDR3 is TGCGCCAGCAGCCACCCACAGGGGATGAACACTGAAGCTTTCTTT.

This rearrangement joins TRBV18 to TRBJ1-1; D may be TRBD1 (6 bases). This CDR3 has 15 amino acids. The germline CDR1 and CDR2 sequences are KGHSH and LQKENI. The germline V and J ends were trimmed by 3 bases and 5 bases, with 16 bases remaining between them. CDR3 loop: CASSPGNSQGTEAFF. The CDR3 nucleotides are TGTGCCAGCTCACCTGGGAACTCTCAGGGGACTGAAGCTTTCTTT.

The chain couples TRBV5-1 to TRBJ2-7; D is ambiguous. The CDR3 contains 12 residues. The germline V gene has CDR1 SGHRS and CDR2 YFSETQ. Between the trimmed V and J ends, which lost 1 base and 3 bases, there was a span of 5 bases. In DNA, the CDR3 is TGCGCCAGCAGCTTGAGTAGCTACGAGCAGTACTTC. Translated: CASSLSSYEQYF.

The V call is TRBV19, the J call TRBJ1-1; D perhaps matches TRBD1 (5 bases). The CDR3 consists of 15 residues. The V and J ends lost 3 bases and 0 bases respectively, with 11 bases between them. Germline V CDR1 and CDR2: LNHDA, SQIVND (reference sequence). CDR3 amino acids: CASSIRQGLNTEAFF. As DNA, the CDR3 is TGTGCCAGTAGTATCCGGCAGGGATTGAACACTGAAGCTTTCTTT.

This clone has just a few counts. The chain recombines TRBV9 with TRBJ2-2; no clear D. Per germline, CDR1 SGDLS and CDR2 YYNGEE. V was clipped by 0 bases and J by 6 bases, with 9 bases between them. The CDR3 covers 14 residues. Here the CDR3 DNA reads TGTGCCAGCAGCGTAGACCTAGTCCCCGGGGAGCTGTTTTTT. It translates to CASSVDLVPGELFF.

The chain links TRBV19 to TRBJ1-4; 7 nucleotides line up with TRBD1. The germline V gene has CDR1 LNHDA and CDR2 SQIVND (reference sequence). With V trimmed by 1 base and J by 7 bases, 9 bases remained unmatched. This CDR3 has 16 amino acids. CDR3 sequence reads: CASSIVLGRGIEKLFF. The DNA of the CDR3 is TGTGCCAGTAGTATAGTTTTGGGCAGGGGGATTGAAAAACTGTTTTTT.

The chain joins TRBV9 to TRBJ1-6; D gene unclear. Germline CDR1 and CDR2: SGDLS and YYNGEE. The CDR3 runs to 16 residues. Between the trimmed V and J ends, which lost 0 bases and 0 bases, there was a span of 7 bases. CDR3 residues: CASSVEASSYNSPLHF. CDR3 DNA: TGTGCCAGCAGCGTAGAAGCGAGCTCCTATAATTCACCCCTCCACTTT.

This clone was counted between two and nine times. CDR3 nucleotide sequence: TGTGCCAGCAGCCCATCGGGGGGGCTGGCCTACGAGCAGTACTTC. The encoded protein is CASSPSGGLAYEQYF. This rearrangement joins TRBV9 to TRBJ2-7, with 8 positions matching TRBD2. This CDR3 region has 15 residues. With V trimmed by 4 bases and J by 2 bases, 8 bases remained unmatched. The germline gives CDR1 SGDLS, CDR2 YYNGEE.

This clone was found a few times. V usage is TRBV5-5 and J usage is TRBJ1-2, with 12 bases matching TRBD1. This CDR3 region has 18 residues. The V gene's germline CDR1 is SGHKS and CDR2 YYEKEE (reference sequence). V dropped 2 bases and J dropped 3; count of bases not matched to a gene: 11. DNA of the CDR3: TGTGCCAGCAGCTTTTGGCTGGGACAGGGGGCAAGCGACTATGGCTACACCTTC. This codes for CASSFWLGQGASDYGYTF.

The rearrangement links TRBV9 to TRBJ2-3; a possible D gene is TRBD2 (6 bases). The CDR3 has 17 amino acids. Trimming removed 0 bases from V and 0 bases from J, with 14 bases in between. The germline V gene has CDR1 SGDLS and CDR2 YYNGEE. CDR3 in DNA: TGTGCCAGCAGCGTAGATGGAGTAGCGGTAAGCACAGATACGCAGTATTTT. This translates into CASSVDGVAVSTDTQYF.

The rearrangement links TRBV19 to TRBJ1-1; possibly TRBD1 for D (5 bases). The CDR3 extends over 15 amino acids. V gave up 4 bases and J gave up 1 base, with 13 bases separating them. Germline V lookup: CDR1 LNHDA, CDR2 SQIVND (reference sequence). The CDR3 nucleotides read TGTGCCAGTAGTAGCCAGGCAGGGCGGAACACTGAAGCTTTCTTT. Its translation: CASSSQAGRNTEAFF.

This clone was seen a single time. J is TRBJ2-5 and V is TRBV18, with 8 bases identical to TRBD1. V shed 3 bases and J 3 bases; nucleotides not matched to a gene: 9. This CDR3 is 16 amino acids long. The germline V gene has CDR1 KGHSH and CDR2 LQKENI. CDR3 region: CASSPLGTGREETQYF. CDR3 nucleotides: TGTGCCAGCTCACCCCTCGGGACAGGTCGAGAAGAGACCCAGTACTTC.

This clone has only a few counts. This sequence joins TRBV7-9 and TRBJ2-3, with TRBD2 matching 7 bases. This CDR3 contains 13 residues. Trimming took 10 bases from V and 8 from J; bases not matched to a gene: 12. Germline values: CDR1 SEHNR, CDR2 FQNEAQ (reference sequence). The CDR3 loop reads CAIRRGRAGTQYF. CDR3 DNA: TGTGCCATACGCAGAGGGAGGGCCGGTACGCAGTATTTT. The full variable domain, completed using reference TRBV7-9 and TRBJ2-3, is DTGVSQNPRHKITKRGQNVTFRCDPISEHNRLYWYRQTLGQGPEFLTYFQNEAQLEKSRLLSDRFSAERPKGSFSTLEIQRTEQGDSAMYLCAIRRGRAGTQYFGPGTRLTVL.

The CDR3 loop is CAISGAGVNTGELFF. CDR3 DNA sequence: TGTGCCATCAGTGGCGCGGGAGTAAACACCGGGGAGCTGTTTTTT. This chain connects TRBV10-3 to TRBJ2-2; 7 bases line up with TRBD2. This CDR3 has 15 residues. The V segment lost 4 bases and the J segment 2 bases; nucleotides outside the gene matches: 4. CDR1 and CDR2 (germline): ENHRY, SYGVKD.

The chain couples TRBV6-5 to TRBJ1-4; possibly TRBD1 for D (6 bases). CDR1 is MNHEY, CDR2 SVGAGI, per germline. CDR3 length equals 14 residues. V was clipped by 5 bases and J by 9 bases, with 16 bases between them. In DNA form, the CDR3 reads TGTGCCAGCAGTGCAAACAGGGTGCTGCAAAAACTGTTTTTT. Translation gives CASSANRVLQKLFF.

This clone was counted between two and nine times. The chain carries TRBV6-1 and TRBJ2-1, with 8 nucleotides matching TRBD2. V was pared by 6 bases and J by 4 bases, with 5 bases of the junction left unmatched. From germline, CDR1 is MNHNS and CDR2 SASEGT. The CDR3 runs 14 residues. The CDR3 DNA follows: TGTGCCAGCAGAGCGGGGGCCTATTACAATGAGCAGTTCTTC. Translation: CASRAGAYYNEQFF.

The V and J genes are TRBV2 and TRBJ2-7; TRBD1 is a possible D gene (6 bases). The V end was cut by 7 bases, the J end by 3 bases, with 10 bases between. The CDR3 is 12 residues long. Per the germline V gene, CDR1 is SNHLY and CDR2 is FYNNEI. As DNA, the CDR3 is TGTGCCAGCATAACAGGGATCTACGAGCAGTACTTC. Its protein is CASITGIYEQYF.

This clone was counted a few times. This chain uses TRBV7-2 with TRBJ1-5, with TRBD1 as a possible D gene (5 bases). Trimming pared 6 bases from V and 0 bases from J, leaving 9 bases between. CDR1 SGHTA and CDR2 FQGNSA come from the germline V gene. The CDR3 runs 14 residues. CDR3 DNA sequence: TGTGCCAGCAGTTCAGGGCATAGCAATCAGCCCCAGCATTTT. It codes for CASSSGHSNQPQHF.

In DNA form, the CDR3 reads TGTGCCAGCAGCCAAGTAAGGCTAGCGGGGGGCACAGATACGCAGTATTTT. Translation: CASSQVRLAGGTDTQYF. The chain couples TRBV4-2 to TRBJ2-3, with 10 positions matching TRBD2. The trim removed 1 base at V and 1 base at J, leaving 5 bases unmatched. This CDR3 comprises 17 residues. The germline CDR1 and CDR2 sequences are LGHNA and YNFKEQ.

This clone turned up a few times. J is TRBJ1-4 and V is TRBV5-6; 9 nucleotides agree with TRBD1. The CDR3 sequence is 17 residues long. Germline V gene data show CDR1 as SGHDT and CDR2 as YYEEEE. The V and J ends lost 4 bases and 7 bases, in that order; junction bases with no gene match: 14. CDR3 bases: TGTGCCAGCAGCCTCCAGACACCAGACAGGGGGTTTGAAAAACTGTTTTTT. Translating it yields CASSLQTPDRGFEKLFF.

This clone has a single count. The chain couples TRBV6-1 to TRBJ2-5; no definite D call. The J call may be wrong; the DNA end is better matched by TRBJ2-7. This CDR3 comprises 13 residues. Germline V gene data show CDR1 as MNHNS and CDR2 as SASEGT. For the CDR3, the DNA is TGTGCCAGCAGTGACCTGGGCTCCTACGAGCAGTACTTC. As protein: CASSDLGSYEQYF.

This chain joins TRBV19 and TRBJ1-3; D perhaps matches TRBD1 (5 bases). CDR3 length: 16 residues. V was cut by 4 bases and J by 0 bases, with 13 bases left in between. CDR1 and CDR2 from the germline V gene are LNHDA and SQIVND (reference sequence). The CDR3 DNA reads as TGTGCCAGTAGTAACAGATGGCAGGGCTCTGGAAACACCATATATTTT. Translated: CASSNRWQGSGNTIYF.

This clone was recorded once. This chain joins TRBV29-1 and TRBJ2-3, with 10 bases fitting TRBD2. This CDR3 is 18 amino acids long. Germline V CDR1 and CDR2: SQVTM, ANQGSEA. The V segment lost 0 bases and the J segment 1 base; nucleotides outside the gene matches: 10. CDR3 region: CSVEDWLAGESGTDTQYF. CDR3 sequence (DNA): TGCAGCGTTGAAGACTGGCTAGCGGGAGAGTCCGGCACAGATACGCAGTATTTT.

In this sample, this clone turned up once. The V call is TRBV14, the J call TRBJ1-1; D ambiguous. V gave up 0 bases and J gave up 11 bases, with 13 bases separating them. Germline V gene sequence: CDR1 SGHDN, CDR2 FVKESK. The CDR3 is made up of 13 amino acids. CDR3: CASSQDLAGYAFF. The DNA of the CDR3 is TGTGCCAGCAGCCAAGATTTGGCAGGTTATGCTTTCTTT.

The J gene is TRBJ2-7, the V gene TRBV5-6; 8 nucleotides agree with TRBD1. The CDR3 sequence is 14 residues long. CDR1 and CDR2 (germline): SGHDT, YYEEEE. Trimming cost V 5 bases and J 6 bases; bases outside gene matches: 10. The CDR3 DNA is TGTGCCAGCAGACTGACAGGGGCCTACTTCGAGCAGTACTTC. This translates into CASRLTGAYFEQYF. Full variable domain (remainder filled in from reference TRBV5-6 and TRBJ2-7): DAGVTQSPTHLIKTRGQQVTLRCSPKSGHDTVSWYQQALGQGPQFIFQYYEEEERQRGNFPDRFSGHQFPNYSSELNVNALLLGDSALYLCASRLTGAYFEQYFGPGTRLTVT.

The chain carries TRBV29-1 and TRBJ1-3; 7 bases fit TRBD1. Per the germline V gene, CDR1 is SQVTM and CDR2 is ANQGSEA. The CDR3 runs to 20 residues. J lost 3 bases, V lost 3 bases, and 23 bases had no gene match. The CDR3 loop is CSVEPLREGQTMGNGNTIYF. CDR3 DNA: TGCAGCGTTGAGCCCCTGCGTGAGGGACAGACCATGGGGAATGGAAACACCATATATTTT.

This clone has a handful of counts. The J gene is TRBJ1-1, the V gene TRBV10-3; D is unclear. Germline V gives CDR1 ENHRY, CDR2 SYGVKD. V shed 6 bases and J shed 0 bases, with 8 bases lying between them. The CDR3 runs to 13 residues. CDR3 sequence: CAIRDRVNTEAFF. For the CDR3, the DNA is TGTGCCATCAGAGACCGGGTGAACACTGAAGCTTTCTTT.

A single count supports this clone. The chain is built from TRBV9 and TRBJ1-2, with a weak D call TRBD1 (6 bases). CDR3 length equals 16 residues. Trimming shortened V by 4 bases and J by 4 bases, and 20 bases separated the two germline ends. Germline CDR1 reads SGDLS; CDR2 reads YYNGEE. The CDR3 coding sequence is TGTGCCAGCAGCCCCCGGGGGGGACAATCAGCCTATGGCTACACCTTC. Protein product: CASSPRGGQSAYGYTF.

The chain's CDR3 is CASRLAGQGNTEAFF. Here the CDR3 DNA reads TGTGCAAGTCGCTTAGCTGGACAGGGGAACACTGAAGCTTTCTTT. The rearrangement joins TRBV12-2 to TRBJ1-1; the DNA was not compared with TRBD1, the D call given in the table. TRBV12-2 is an annotated pseudogene. This CDR3 region has 15 residues.